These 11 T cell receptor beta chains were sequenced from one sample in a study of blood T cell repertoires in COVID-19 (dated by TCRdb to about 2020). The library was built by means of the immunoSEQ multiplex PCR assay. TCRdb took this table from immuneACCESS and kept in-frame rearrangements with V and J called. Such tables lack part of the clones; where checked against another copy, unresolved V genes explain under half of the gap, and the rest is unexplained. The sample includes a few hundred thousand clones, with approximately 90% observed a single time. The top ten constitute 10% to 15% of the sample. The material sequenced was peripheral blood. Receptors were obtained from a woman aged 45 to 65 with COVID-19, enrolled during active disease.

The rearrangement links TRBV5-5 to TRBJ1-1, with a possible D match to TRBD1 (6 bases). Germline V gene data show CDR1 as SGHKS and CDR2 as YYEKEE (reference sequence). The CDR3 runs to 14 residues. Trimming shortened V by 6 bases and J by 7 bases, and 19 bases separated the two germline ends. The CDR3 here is CASTTLVGAREAFF. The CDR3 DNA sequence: TGTGCCAGCACTACCCTCGTGGGGGCGCGTGAAGCTTTCTTT.

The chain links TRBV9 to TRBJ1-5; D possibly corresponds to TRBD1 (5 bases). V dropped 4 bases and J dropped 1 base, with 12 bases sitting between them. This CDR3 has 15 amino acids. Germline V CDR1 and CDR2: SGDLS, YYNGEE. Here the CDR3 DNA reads TGTGCCAGCAGCCCCCGGGGACTAAGCAATCAGCCCCAGCATTTT. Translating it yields CASSPRGLSNQPQHF.

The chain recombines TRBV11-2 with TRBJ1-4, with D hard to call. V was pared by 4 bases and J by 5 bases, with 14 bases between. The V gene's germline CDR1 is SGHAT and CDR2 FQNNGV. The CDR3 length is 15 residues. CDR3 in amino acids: CASSSTQLQNEKLFF. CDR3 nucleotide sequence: TGTGCCAGCAGCTCGACACAGCTTCAGAATGAAAAACTGTTTTTT. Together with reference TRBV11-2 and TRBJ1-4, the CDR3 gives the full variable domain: EAGVAQSPRYKIIEKRQSVAFWCNPISGHATLYWYQQILGQGPKLLIQFQNNGVVDDSQLPKDRFSAERLKGVDSTLKIQPAKLEDSAVYLCASSSTQLQNEKLFFGSGTQLSVL.

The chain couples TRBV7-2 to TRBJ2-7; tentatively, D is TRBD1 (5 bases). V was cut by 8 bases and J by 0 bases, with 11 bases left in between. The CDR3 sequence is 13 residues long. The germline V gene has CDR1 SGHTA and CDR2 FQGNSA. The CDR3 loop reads CASGSDISYEQYF. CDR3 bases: TGTGCCAGCGGGTCGGACATCTCCTACGAGCAGTACTTC.

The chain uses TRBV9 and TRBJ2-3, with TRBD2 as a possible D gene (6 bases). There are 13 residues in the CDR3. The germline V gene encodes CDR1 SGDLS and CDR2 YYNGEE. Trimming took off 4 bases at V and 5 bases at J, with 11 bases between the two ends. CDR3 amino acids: CASSLEGVDTQYF. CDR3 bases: TGTGCCAGCAGCCTGGAGGGTGTAGATACGCAGTATTTT.

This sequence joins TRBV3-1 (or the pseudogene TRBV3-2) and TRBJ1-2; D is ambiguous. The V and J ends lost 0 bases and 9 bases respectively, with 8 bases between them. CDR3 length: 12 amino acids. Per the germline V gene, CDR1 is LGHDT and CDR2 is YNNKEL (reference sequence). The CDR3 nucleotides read TGTGCCAGCAGCCAAGAGTCCAGTCGCTACACCTTC. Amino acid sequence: CASSQESSRYTF.

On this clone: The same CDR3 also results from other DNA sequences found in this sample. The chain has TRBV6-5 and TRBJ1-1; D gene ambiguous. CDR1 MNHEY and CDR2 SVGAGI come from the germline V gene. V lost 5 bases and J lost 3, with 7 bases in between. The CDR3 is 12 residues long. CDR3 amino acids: CASSPGYTEAFF. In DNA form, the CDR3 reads TGTGCCAGCAGTCCAGGCTACACTGAAGCTTTCTTT.

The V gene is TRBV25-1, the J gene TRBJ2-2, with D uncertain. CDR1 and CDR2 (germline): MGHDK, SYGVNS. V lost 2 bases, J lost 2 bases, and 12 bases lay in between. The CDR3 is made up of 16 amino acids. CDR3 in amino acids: CASSEGPPANTGELFF. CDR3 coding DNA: TGTGCCAGCAGTGAAGGGCCTCCTGCTAACACCGGGGAGCTGTTTTTT.

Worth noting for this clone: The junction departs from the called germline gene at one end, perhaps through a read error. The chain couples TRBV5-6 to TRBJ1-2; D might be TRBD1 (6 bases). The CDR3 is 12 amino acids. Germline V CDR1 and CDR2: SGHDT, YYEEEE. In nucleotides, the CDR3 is TGTGCCAGCAGCTTGGGGGCGACAGGAGAGGCCTTC. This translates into CASSLGATGEAF.

The CDR3 DNA follows: TGTGCCAGCTCGCCGGACAGAAGCACTGAAGCTTTCTTT. Protein sequence: CASSPDRSTEAFF. The chain recombines TRBV18 with TRBJ1-1; perhaps TRBD1 as D (6 bases). This CDR3 region has 13 residues. The V and J ends lost 6 bases and 4 bases respectively, with 12 bases between them. The germline CDR1 and CDR2 sequences are KGHSH and LQKENI.

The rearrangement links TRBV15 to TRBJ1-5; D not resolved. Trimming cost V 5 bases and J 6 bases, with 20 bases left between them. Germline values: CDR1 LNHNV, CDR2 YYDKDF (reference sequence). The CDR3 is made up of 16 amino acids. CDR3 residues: CATSPRAGGPAQPQHF. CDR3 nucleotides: TGTGCCACCAGCCCCCGGGCCGGAGGGCCCGCTCAGCCCCAGCATTTT.